This T cell receptor beta chain was captured by sequencing in a study of Ad26.COV2.S vaccination and SARS-CoV-2 variants. The CDR3 length is 17 residues. In germline, CDR1 is LNHDA, CDR2 SQIVND (reference sequence). J lost 0 bases, V lost 5 bases, and 11 bases had no gene match. Treatment here: 15 to 20 received Ad26.COV2.S at low or high dose, single or two shots; about 5 received placebo; per-sample allocation not given. The samples date from day 63 after the first vaccine or placebo injection. The protocol was immunoSEQ multiplex PCR, while the TCRdb copy is restricted to in-frame clones and leaves out a portion. This table has about 350,000 clones, roughly 89% appearing once.

This rearrangement joins TRBV19 to TRBJ1-1, with 8 bases that match TRBD1. The sequence came from a person aged 18 to 65 who received the Ad26.COV2.S COVID-19 vaccine or a placebo. Source: peripheral blood, taken in a trial of Ad26.COV2.S vaccine versus placebo. The CDR3 here is CASSARTGLRLNTEAFF. CDR3 DNA: TGTGCCAGTAGTGCCCGGACAGGGCTCAGGCTGAACACTGAAGCTTTCTTT.